The 29 T cell receptor beta chains below all came from one sample that was sequenced in a study of CD8+CD57+ T cells in acquired aplastic anemia listed by TCRdb under 2018. Sequencing took place on an Illumina HiSeq 2000. TCR beta VDJ combination and CDR3 sequence profiling used genomic DNA as the template. Using fastp at Q25 and MiXCR, TCRdb reprocessed the public reads and kept productive beta chains. Each CDR3 protein gets just one entry, which takes the most common genes and DNA from the rows behind it. The sample contains around 250,000 distinct CDR3 sequences, approximately 86% of them found a single time. The ten largest clones represent approximately 42% of the sample. The patients picked for sequencing were ones in whom flow cytometry had shown an expansion of CD8+CD57+ cells. The sequenced material came from sorted CD4+, CD8+, or CD8+CD57+ T cells (not recorded which) from PBMCs. The source of these receptors is a human donor with aplastic anemia.

Details on this clonotype: The CDR3 ends on some other residue instead of the conserved phenylalanine or tryptophan, so this is likely a read error. The DNA is omitted, as the CDR3 cannot be located on it reliably, and the CDR3 follows TCRdb's listing. The J gene is TRBJ1-2, the V gene TRBV7-8. Looked up from germline, CDR1 is SGHVS and CDR2 is FQNEAQ. From its first to its last residue, the CDR3 has 12 amino acids. CDR3 sequence reads: CASSLGGGPYTH.

The chain combines TRBV2 with TRBJ1-1; D unclear. From germline, CDR1 is SNHLY and CDR2 FYNNEI. The CDR3 loop spans 14 amino acids. The V and J ends lost 3 bases and 13 bases respectively, with 21 bases between them. CDR3 bases: TGTGCCAGCAGTGATGGGGTGTTCCATGCCCAGTTTTTCTTT. Translation: CASSDGVFHAQFFF.

For this clonotype: This likely comes from a read error, as the CDR3 has no conserved phenylalanine or tryptophan at its end. No DNA is shown, since the ends of the CDR3 on it are uncertain; the CDR3 is the one TCRdb lists. This chain links TRBV7-9 with TRBJ2-3; the D call in the table, TRBD1, was not verified against the DNA. Germline V lookup: CDR1 SEHNR, CDR2 FQNEAQ (reference sequence). The CDR3 extends over 13 residues, inclusive of both ends. CDR3 region: CASSPADRGYGYT.

As to this clonotype: The conserved final phenylalanine or tryptophan is absent from the CDR3, which likely points to a read error. The limits of the CDR3 on the DNA are not certain, so only TCRdb's listed CDR3 is given. The chain employs TRBV7-9 and TRBJ2-3; TRBD1, the table's D call, lacks a check against the DNA. From germline, CDR1 is SEHNR and CDR2 FQNEAQ (reference sequence). From its first to its last residue, the CDR3 has 13 amino acids. CDR3 protein: CASSLVPGELHFV.

This clonotype turned up a few times. The rearrangement uses TRBV25-1 and TRBJ1-6; D remains ambiguous. The CDR3 consists of 15 residues. Germline V gene lookup returns CDR1 MGHDK and CDR2 SYGVNS. V shed 3 bases and J shed 8 bases, with 14 bases lying between them. CDR3 sequence (DNA): TGTGCCAGCAGTGACCAGACGGAGTATTATTCACCCCTCCACTTT. Residues: CASSDQTEYYSPLHF.

The chain is built from TRBV13 and TRBJ2-1; D is ambiguous. Germline lookup yields CDR1 PRHDT and CDR2 FYEKMQ (reference sequence). The CDR3 length is 12 residues. V lost 5 bases, J lost 7 bases, and 9 bases lay in between. The CDR3 bases are TGTGCCAGCAGCGCCCTGGGGAATGAGCAGTTCTTC. Translated, it gives CASSALGNEQFF.

The table lists this clonotype with a count of one. The chain is built from TRBV7-2 and TRBJ2-1; D assignment may be TRBD1 or TRBD2 (5 bases each). V gave up 3 bases and J gave up 14 bases, with 26 bases separating them. Germline V gives CDR1 SGHTA, CDR2 FQGNSA. The CDR3 is 16 residues long. The CDR3: CASSLIRGADYGYKFF. The CDR3 nucleotides read TGTGCCAGCAGCTTGATTAGGGGCGCCGACTATGGCTACAAGTTCTTC.

The chain combines TRBV20-1 with TRBJ2-2, with 9 bases aligning to TRBD1. The germline V gene has CDR1 DFQATT and CDR2 SNEGSKA (reference sequence). This CDR3 comprises 18 residues. V gave up 1 base and J gave up 3 bases; unmatched junction bases: 12. The CDR3 reads CSARVQDRGDVDTGELFF. CDR3 nucleotides: TGCAGTGCTAGAGTACAGGACAGGGGAGACGTCGACACCGGGGAGCTGTTTTTT.

This clonotype has only a few counts. The chain links TRBV7-2 to TRBJ1-5; D is unclear. The germline V gene has CDR1 SGHTA and CDR2 FQGNSA. The length of the CDR3 is 13 residues. Trimming stripped 4 bases from V and 6 bases from J, with 10 bases between. CDR3 residues: CASSSGGGQPQHF. CDR3 DNA sequence: TGTGCCAGCAGCTCGGGTGGAGGTCAGCCCCAGCATTTT. Looking up the rest from reference TRBV7-2 and TRBJ1-5 gives the full variable domain: GAGVSQSPSNKVTEKGKDVELRCDPISGHTALYWYRQSLGQGLEFLIYFQGNSAPDKSGLPSDRFSAERTGGSVSTLTIQRTQQEDSAVYLCASSSGGGQPQHFGDGTRLSIL.

The CDR3 nucleotides are TGTGCCAGCAGCTTAGACCTGGCGGGAGGGTCGGCCGGGGAGCTGTTTTTT. This codes for CASSLDLAGGSAGELFF. The chain combines TRBV11-3 with TRBJ2-2; 9 bases match TRBD2. V lost 0 bases to trimming and J lost 6 bases; unmatched junction nucleotides: 8. Germline lookup yields CDR1 SGHNT and CDR2 YENEEA. The CDR3 is made up of 17 amino acids. The full variable domain, rest sourced from reference TRBV11-3 and TRBJ2-2, is EAGVVQSPRYKIIEKKQPVAFWCNPISGHNTLYWYLQNLGQGPELLIRYENEEAVDDSQLPKDRFSAERLKGVDSTLKIQPAELGDSAVYLCASSLDLAGGSAGELFFGEGSRLTVL.

This chain joins TRBV5-5 and TRBJ2-3; a weak D match, TRBD2 (6 bases). Germline V lookup: CDR1 SGHKS, CDR2 YYEKEE (reference sequence). The CDR3 consists of 15 residues. V was cut by 4 bases and J by 4 bases, with 16 bases left in between. The CDR3 DNA follows: TGTGCCAGCAGCCTGCGGAGGAGGGGACCAGATACGCAGTATTTT. It translates to CASSLRRRGPDTQYF.

CDR3 DNA: TGTGCCAGCAGCTCACGGGAAGGGGCCGTGGCGCAGGGTTACACCTTC. It yields the protein CASSSREGAVAQGYTF. The chain is built from TRBV7-8 and TRBJ1-2; maybe TRBD1 (5 bases). The V gene's germline CDR1 is SGHVS and CDR2 FQNEAQ. V dropped 4 bases and J dropped 11 bases, with 26 bases sitting between them. The CDR3 has 16 amino acids.

The chain has TRBV13 and TRBJ2-7; D is undetermined. The CDR3 is made up of 13 amino acids. Per germline, CDR1 PRHDT and CDR2 FYEKMQ (reference sequence). Trimming shortened V by 5 bases and J by 2 bases, and 10 bases separated the two germline ends. The CDR3 DNA is TGTGCCAGCAGCGAAGGTGAGGCCTACGAGCAGTACTTC. It translates to CASSEGEAYEQYF.

The rearrangement uses TRBV4-3 and TRBJ2-7, with 9 bases lining up with TRBD1. Germline CDR1 reads LGHNA; CDR2 reads YSLEER. Trimming cost V 4 bases and J 3 bases; bases outside gene matches: 7. CDR3 length equals 15 residues. The CDR3 nucleotides are TGCGCCAGCAGCCGGGGACAGGGAGGACGCTACGAGCAGTACTTC. It codes for CASSRGQGGRYEQYF.

The rearrangement links TRBV4-1 to TRBJ1-6; D is ambiguous. The length of the CDR3 is 10 residues. The V gene's germline CDR1 is MGHRA and CDR2 YSYEKL. V was pared by 0 bases and J by 14 bases, with 2 bases between. The CDR3, as DNA: TGCGCCAGCAGCCAAGATACCCTCCACTTT. Encoded protein: CASSQDTLHF.

This CDR3 reads CASSLGVEGDYTDTF. The CDR3 DNA reads as TGTGCCAGCAGCTTGGGAGTAGAGGGAGACTACACTGACACCTTC. This sequence joins TRBV9 and TRBJ1-2; no definite D call. The CDR3 is 15 residues long. Per germline, CDR1 SGDLS and CDR2 YYNGEE. Trimming took 4 bases from V and 12 from J, leaving 25 bases between them.

V is TRBV11-3 and J is TRBJ2-4; D ambiguous. Germline-derived CDR1 and CDR2 are SGHNT and YENEEA. Trimming took off 5 bases at V and 11 bases at J, with 13 bases between the two ends. The CDR3 contains 12 residues. CDR3 DNA: TGTGCCAGCAGCCCAGCTGGCTACGTTCAGTACTTC. Its translation: CASSPAGYVQYF.

The genes are TRBV11-3 and TRBJ2-5; TRBD2 might be the D (6 bases). Trimming took off 3 bases at V and 4 bases at J, with 15 bases between the two ends. Germline V CDR1 and CDR2: SGHNT, YENEEA. The CDR3 is 15 amino acids. The chain's CDR3 is CASSFHPDGGETQYF. In DNA, the CDR3 is TGTGCCAGCAGCTTTCATCCAGACGGGGGAGAGACCCAGTACTTC.

CDR3 bases: TGTGCCAGCAGCGGAGAGGACAGGGTCAATTCACCCCTCCACTTT. Protein: CASSGEDRVNSPLHF. V and J are TRBV7-9 and TRBJ1-6; TRBD1 matches 8 bases. Germline values: CDR1 SEHNR, CDR2 FQNEAQ (reference sequence). CDR3 length equals 15 residues. Losses at the gene ends were 5 bases for V and 7 bases for J; bases not matched to a gene: 7. Full variable domain (missing parts from reference TRBV7-9 and TRBJ1-6): DTGVSQNPRHKITKRGQNVTFRCDPISEHNRLYWYRQTLGQGPEFLTYFQNEAQLEKSRLLSDRFSAERPKGSFSTLEIQRTEQGDSAMYLCASSGEDRVNSPLHFGNGTRLTVT.

Concerning this clonotype itself: Compared with germline, one end of the junction differs, possibly owing to a read error. V and J are TRBV5-1 and TRBJ1-1, with D hard to call. Per germline, CDR1 SGHRS and CDR2 YFSETQ. The CDR3 contains 15 residues. CDR3 nucleotide sequence: TGTGCCAGCAGCTTGGATCTGAAGGCGCACACTGAAGCTTTCTTT. It specifies CASSLDLKAHTEAFF.

In the case of this clonotype: A much more abundant neighbour one base away suggests this may be a read error. The chain uses TRBV5-4 and TRBJ1-2; possible D gene TRBD1, 6 bases. Germline V gene lookup returns CDR1 SGHNT and CDR2 YYREEE (reference sequence). CDR3 length: 16 residues. V lost 3 bases and J 3 bases, leaving 18 bases between the germline ends. In DNA form, the CDR3 reads TGTGCCAGCAGCTCTACTAGCGGGGGCTTGGACTATGGCTACACCTTC. Translation: CASSSTSGGLDYGYTF.

This clonotype was seen a single time. This chain uses TRBV15 with TRBJ1-5; no clear D. The J call is in doubt because the DNA end fits TRBJ2-5 better. Germline values: CDR1 LNHNV, CDR2 YYDKDF (reference sequence). This CDR3 has 14 amino acids. This chain's CDR3 is CATSRGYEHEPQYF. The CDR3 nucleotides read TGTGCCACCAGCAGAGGCTACGAGCATGAGCCCCAGTACTTC.

This clonotype has just a few counts. This chain connects TRBV7-8 to TRBJ2-1; 7 bases map to TRBD2. CDR3 length: 15 amino acids. CDR1 is SGHVS, CDR2 FQNEAQ, per germline. Trimming took 9 bases from V and 10 from J; bases not matched to a gene: 18. The chain's CDR3 is CASSIASGADKEQFF. The DNA for the CDR3 is TGTGCCAGTAGTATAGCTAGCGGTGCCGATAAGGAGCAGTTCTTC.

The chain combines TRBV7-8 with TRBJ2-5; TRBD2 matches 7 bases. This CDR3 has 15 amino acids. Looked up from germline, CDR1 is SGHVS and CDR2 is FQNEAQ. J lost 11 bases, V lost 2 bases, and 14 bases had no gene match. CDR3 amino acids: CASSLTGGREAQQYF. CDR3 in DNA: TGTGCCAGCAGCTTAACGGGAGGTCGGGAAGCGCAGCAGTACTTC.

V is TRBV7-2 and J is TRBJ1-1; D possibly corresponds to TRBD1 (5 bases). Per germline, CDR1 SGHTA and CDR2 FQGNSA. V was shortened by 3 bases and J by 6 bases, with 23 bases between the two germline ends. The CDR3 runs to 17 residues. The CDR3 loop is CASSLGDRHGGNSEAFF. CDR3 in DNA: TGTGCCAGCAGCTTGGGGGACCGACACGGAGGAAACTCTGAAGCTTTCTTT.

For this clonotype: Because the CDR3 is missing its conserved closing phenylalanine or tryptophan, this is likely a read error. The DNA is omitted, as the CDR3 cannot be located on it reliably, and the CDR3 follows TCRdb's listing. The chain couples TRBV7-6 to TRBJ2-7; the tabulated D call, TRBD1, remains unverified against the DNA. Germline assignment: CDR1 SGHVS and CDR2 FNYEAQ. Ends included, the CDR3 has 14 residues. CDR3: CASSSTTGSEAFFG.

This clonotype appeared a single time. The chain joins TRBV24-1 to TRBJ1-1; no definite D call. CDR3 length equals 16 residues. CDR1 is KGHDR and CDR2 is SFDVKD in the germline V gene. V lost 3 bases to trimming and J lost 12 bases, with 25 bases between them. The CDR3 region has the DNA TGTGCCACCAGTGATACGACGAGCGGGATCGACACTGAGCCTTTCTTT. Protein sequence: CATSDTTSGIDTEPFF.

The chain links TRBV11-1 to TRBJ1-1; 10 bases align to TRBD1. V lost 4 bases to trimming and J lost 5 bases; unmatched junction nucleotides: 16. The germline V gene encodes CDR1 SGHAT and CDR2 FQDESV (reference sequence). The CDR3 runs to 18 residues. For the CDR3, the DNA is TGTGCCAGCAGCTCACTACCGGGACAGGGGTTATCTCGGACTGAAGCTTTCTTT. It is translated as CASSSLPGQGLSRTEAFF. Variable domain in full (rest from reference TRBV11-1 and TRBJ1-1): EAEVAQSPRYKITEKSQAVAFWCDPISGHATLYWYRQILGQGPELLVQFQDESVVDDSQLPKDRFSAERLKGVDSTLKIQPAELGDSAMYLCASSSLPGQGLSRTEAFFGQGTRLTVV.

Notes on this clonotype: A read error is likely, as this CDR3 ends without the conserved phenylalanine or tryptophan. This chain links TRBV10-3 with TRBJ2-5; D gene uncertain. Trimming stripped 6 bases from V and 1 base from J, with 18 bases between. The CDR3 has 16 amino acids. Germline V gene sequence: CDR1 ENHRY, CDR2 SYGVKD. CDR3 DNA: TGTGCCATCAGGGCCTCGGGCTCGATAGGCCAAGAGACCCAGTACCTC. This sequence encodes CAIRASGSIGQETQYL.